The 26 T cell receptor beta chains presented below share a single source sample, sequenced in a study of metastatic and nonmetastatic thyroid tumors. TCRdb re-called clones from the PCR reads using MiXCR. Of tens of thousands of clones detected, around 25% appear once; the ten largest clones hold 9.2%. Every patient underwent thyroid surgery untreated. The sample taken for sequencing was blood. The receptors derive from a female donor with papillary thyroid cancer or a benign thyroid nodule (not recorded which). Some clones in this sample may be carry-over from other donors' samples.

CDR3 in amino acids: CASSPGLAGRDEQFF. In DNA, the CDR3 is TGCGCCAGCAGCCCTGGACTAGCGGGGAGGGATGAGCAGTTCTTC. The genes are TRBV5-1 and TRBJ2-1; 12 bases fit TRBD2. This CDR3 spans 15 amino acids. Germline V gene data show CDR1 as SGHRS and CDR2 as YFSETQ. Trimming took 4 bases from V and 8 from J; bases not matched to a gene: 7.

This clone was counted many times. This chain joins TRBV7-9 and TRBJ2-7; a weak D match, TRBD2 (6 bases). The germline CDR1 and CDR2 sequences are SEHNR and FQNEAQ (reference sequence). The V gene lost 2 bases and the J gene lost 6 bases, with 14 bases spanning the gap. CDR3 length: 14 amino acids. This CDR3 is CASSLMGLVGEQYF. The CDR3 coding sequence is TGTGCCAGCAGCTTAATGGGACTTGTGGGCGAGCAGTACTTC.

In its sample, this clone was seen a few times. J is TRBJ2-7 and V is TRBV12-3 or TRBV12-4; D may be TRBD1 or TRBD2 (5 bases each). This CDR3 is built from 12 residues. With 6 bases removed from V and 6 bases from J, the gap between germline ends came to 12 bases. The CDR3 spells CASSLRGGEQYF. CDR3 nucleotides: TGTGCCAGCAGCTTGAGGGGCGGCGAGCAGTACTTC.

A note on this clone: A read error may produce the germline difference seen at one junction end. The V call is TRBV27, the J call TRBJ1-5; 10 nucleotides line up with TRBD1. The CDR3 runs to 13 residues. Looked up from germline, CDR1 is MNHEY and CDR2 is SMNVEV (reference sequence). CDR3 residues: CTSGWDRGQPQHF. CDR3 nucleotide sequence: TGTACCAGCGGCTGGGACAGGGGACAGCCCCAGCATTTT.

Concerning this clone: The junction shows a germline mismatch at one end, possibly a read error. This chain links TRBV28 with TRBJ1-5; possibly TRBD1 for D (6 bases). The CDR3 has 17 residues. Germline CDR1 is MDHEN and CDR2 is SYDVKM. Here the CDR3 reads CVSIRLQGFNSNQPQHF. The CDR3 DNA reads as TGTGTCAGCATCCGTCTGCAGGGGTTTAATAGCAATCAGCCCCAGCATTTT.

This clone was counted at least ten times. The chain is built from TRBV30 and TRBJ1-2; D possibly corresponds to TRBD1 (5 bases). This CDR3 region has 13 residues. V lost 0 bases and J 8 bases, leaving 13 bases between the germline ends. CDR1 GTSNPN and CDR2 SVGIG come from the germline V gene (reference sequence). CDR3: CAWSVQRGVGYTF. In nucleotides, the CDR3 is TGTGCCTGGAGTGTACAAAGGGGAGTCGGCTACACCTTC.

This clone was recorded many times. The chain couples TRBV30 to TRBJ2-7, with 7 bases fitting TRBD1. The ends lost 0 bases at V and 1 base at J; junction bases unmatched: 3. Germline-derived CDR1 and CDR2 are GTSNPN and SVGIG (reference sequence). This CDR3 region has 14 residues. The CDR3 here is CAWSVGDSSYEQYF. DNA for the CDR3: TGTGCCTGGAGTGTGGGGGACAGTTCCTACGAGCAGTACTTC.

Relative to its sample, this clone is medium-sized. The V call is TRBV12-3 or TRBV12-4, the J call TRBJ2-7; the D gene could be TRBD1 or TRBD2 (5 bases each). The CDR3 is 14 amino acids. V was trimmed by 1 base and J by 5 bases, leaving 12 bases between them. The DNA for the CDR3 is TGTGCCAGCAGTTTAGGGGGGAGTGTCAACGAGCAGTACTTC. This codes for CASSLGGSVNEQYF.

In its sample, this clone was seen many times. This clone may be a read error of a much larger clone one base away. The same CDR3 also results from other DNA sequences found in this sample. The chain carries TRBV28 and TRBJ2-7; 8 nucleotides line up with TRBD2. With 7 bases clipped from V and 4 bases from J, the junction kept 9 bases outside the gene matches. This CDR3 contains 14 residues. CDR1 is MDHEN and CDR2 is SYDVKM in the germline V gene. The CDR3 DNA is TGTGCCAGCACCCCGGGGGGGCAGTCGTACGAGCAGTACTTC. This codes for CASTPGGQSYEQYF.

Remarks on this clone: A read error may account for a junction end that differs from germline. The chain uses TRBV28 and TRBJ2-2; a possible D gene is TRBD1 (6 bases). The germline V gene has CDR1 MDHEN and CDR2 SYDVKM. The length of the CDR3 is 16 residues. The CDR3 spells CASSLRGQYHTGELFF. DNA of the CDR3: TGTGCCAGCAGTTTAAGAGGACAGTACCACACCGGTGAGCTGTTTTTT.

This clone was detected many times. The chain uses TRBV9 and TRBJ2-7, with D unclear. Deletions cut 4 bases from V and 0 bases from J, with 8 bases between. The germline gives CDR1 SGDLS, CDR2 YYNGEE. The CDR3 length is 13 residues. In nucleotides, the CDR3 is TGTGCCAGCAGCCCTCCTAGCTCCTACGAGCAGTACTTC. Translating it yields CASSPPSSYEQYF.

This chain joins TRBV11-2 and TRBJ2-3; 9 bases agree with TRBD2. Germline CDR1 and CDR2: SGHAT and FQNNGV. The CDR3 is 16 residues long. With 4 bases clipped from V and 2 bases from J, the junction kept 7 bases outside the gene matches. The CDR3 coding sequence is TGTGCCAGCAGCTATCGACTAGCGGTTAACACAGATACGCAGTATTTT. Translation gives CASSYRLAVNTDTQYF.

This clone was counted ten times or more. The chain couples TRBV14 to TRBJ1-1, with unresolved D. Per germline, CDR1 SGHDN and CDR2 FVKESK. Trimming took 0 bases from V and 4 from J, leaving 9 bases between them. This CDR3 is 14 amino acids long. CDR3: CASSQEGGGTEAFF. CDR3 sequence (DNA): TGTGCCAGCAGCCAAGAAGGCGGCGGCACTGAAGCTTTCTTT.

The rearrangement links TRBV6-4 to TRBJ2-1, with 11 bases identical to TRBD2. Germline loops: CDR1 MRHNA, CDR2 SNTAGT. The CDR3 runs 17 residues. Trimming removed 0 bases from V and 4 bases from J; junction bases left unmatched: 5. The CDR3 DNA sequence: TGTGCCAGCAGTGACTCGGGAGCTAGCGGGAGGTACAATGAGCAGTTCTTC. Its translation: CASSDSGASGRYNEQFF.

This clone was picked up many times. This rearrangement joins TRBV10-3 to TRBJ1-3; no clear D. The V end was cut by 10 bases, the J end by 0 bases, with 10 bases between. Germline V gene data show CDR1 as ENHRY and CDR2 as SYGVKD. This CDR3 has 13 residues. For the CDR3, the DNA is TGTGCCACTAGCGGCCTCTCTGGAAACACCATATATTTT. Encoded protein: CATSGLSGNTIYF.

This clone was observed many times. The chain uses TRBV29-1 and TRBJ2-7, with 8 bases aligning to TRBD2. Unmatched junction bases numbered 5, after V lost 4 bases and J lost 3 bases. Germline lookup yields CDR1 SQVTM and CDR2 ANQGSEA. The CDR3 is made up of 13 amino acids. CDR3 residues: CSVVREGLYEQYF. The DNA of the CDR3 is TGCAGCGTTGTACGGGAGGGCCTCTACGAGCAGTACTTC.

This clone was observed a handful of times. The chain carries TRBV2 and TRBJ2-7, with no clear D. This CDR3 contains 11 residues. Trimming took 7 bases from V and 2 from J, leaving 6 bases between them. Germline CDR1 is SNHLY and CDR2 is FYNNEI. CDR3 bases: TGTGCCAGCACTGCAGCCTACGAGCAGTACTTC. Residues: CASTAAYEQYF.

This clone was seen more than once but under ten times. J is TRBJ1-5 and V is TRBV5-1, with D tentatively TRBD1 (5 bases). Germline V gene lookup returns CDR1 SGHRS and CDR2 YFSETQ. The germline V and J ends were trimmed by 0 bases and 5 bases, with 12 bases remaining between them. There are 15 residues in the CDR3. The CDR3 DNA sequence: TGCGCCAGCAGCTTGGCCGGGATCAGGGATCAGCCCCAGCATTTT. Amino acids: CASSLAGIRDQPQHF.

This clone was found a few times. The chain joins TRBV28 to TRBJ2-2; D is possibly TRBD2 (6 bases). The length of the CDR3 is 16 residues. V lost 6 bases, J lost 7 bases, and 21 bases lay in between. From germline, CDR1 is MDHEN and CDR2 SYDVKM. The CDR3 loop reads CASSLAEAGKGGELFF. CDR3 nucleotide sequence: TGTGCCAGCAGCTTGGCCGAGGCGGGAAAAGGCGGGGAGCTGTTTTTT.

This clone was observed a single time. The V and J genes are TRBV28 and TRBJ2-7, with 10 nucleotides matching TRBD2. With 6 bases clipped from V and 1 base from J, the junction kept 6 bases outside the gene matches. The germline CDR1 and CDR2 sequences are MDHEN and SYDVKM. The CDR3 is made up of 15 amino acids. Written as DNA, the CDR3 is TGTGCCAGCAGAGGAATAGCGGGAGGATCCTACGAGCAGTACTTC. Residues: CASRGIAGGSYEQYF.

This clone was observed a handful of times. The chain employs TRBV6-1 and TRBJ2-2; 8 nucleotides line up with TRBD1. The CDR3 spans 15 residues. V dropped 4 bases and J dropped 0; count of bases not matched to a gene: 1. Germline V CDR1 and CDR2: MNHNS, SASEGT. DNA of the CDR3: TGTGCCAGCAGTGTACAGGGGGCGAACACCGGGGAGCTGTTTTTT. This gives the protein CASSVQGANTGELFF.

This rearrangement joins TRBV18 to TRBJ2-2; 7 nucleotides agree with TRBD1. Looked up from germline, CDR1 is KGHSH and CDR2 is LQKENI. The CDR3 is 16 amino acids. The J segment lost 4 bases and the V segment lost 3 bases, leaving 8 bases of the junction unmatched. The CDR3 here is CASSPATGLVTGELFF. In DNA form, the CDR3 reads TGTGCCAGCTCACCGGCGACAGGGTTGGTCACCGGGGAGCTGTTTTTT.

Ten or more counts support this clone. The chain recombines TRBV3-1 with TRBJ1-5; D gene ambiguous. Per germline, CDR1 LGHDT and CDR2 YNNKEL (reference sequence). The CDR3 covers 12 residues. V gave up 2 bases and J gave up 3 bases, with 2 bases separating them. CDR3 DNA sequence: TGTGCCAGCAGCCAACTCAATCAGCCCCAGCATTTT. Its protein is CASSQLNQPQHF.

The CDR3 loop reads CASSYSPGQGALGYTF. Written as DNA, the CDR3 is TGTGCCAGCAGTTACTCGCCGGGACAGGGGGCGCTGGGCTACACCTTC. The J gene is TRBJ1-2, the V gene TRBV6-6; 12 bases match TRBD1. CDR1 and CDR2 (germline): MNHNY, SVGAGI (reference sequence). With V trimmed by 0 bases and J by 8 bases, 7 bases remained unmatched. The CDR3 runs to 16 residues.

J is TRBJ2-7 and V is TRBV6-6; D perhaps matches TRBD1 (5 bases). Germline CDR1 and CDR2: MNHNY and SVGAGI (reference sequence). The CDR3 contains 13 residues. Trimming removed 6 bases at V and 6 bases at J, with 15 bases between. This CDR3 is CASSYRNRGEQYF. The CDR3, as DNA: TGTGCCAGCAGCTATCGAAATAGGGGCGAGCAGTACTTC.

The table lists this clone with many counts. The V call is TRBV4-1, the J call TRBJ1-1, with 7 bases lining up with TRBD1. Per germline, CDR1 MGHRA and CDR2 YSYEKL. CDR3 length equals 15 residues. V shed 4 bases and J 3 bases; nucleotides not matched to a gene: 8. The CDR3 here is CASSPVRGKHTEAFF. The CDR3 nucleotides read TGCGCCAGCAGCCCCGTCAGGGGGAAGCACACTGAAGCTTTCTTT.